This T cell receptor (beta chain) was profiled in a study of T cells in Graves' hyperthyroidism and ophthalmopathy. Whole-study findings and limits: Blood also showed most of the thyroid clonotypes that were expanded above 0.001.

The table lists this clonotype with many counts. Its cognate antigen is unknown. RNA transcripts gave rise to amplified TCR beta CDR3 regions. HTBI primers drove first-round RT-PCR of the TCR CDR3. From the multiplex PCR reads, TCRdb called clonotypes with MiXCR, one entry per CDR3 protein. The sample records a few hundred thousand distinct CDR3 sequences, 14% being singletons. Patients aged 18 to 65 had newly diagnosed hyperthyroidism that had lasted under 2 months. Germline assignment: CDR1 SGHRS and CDR2 YFSETQ. V was pared by 0 bases and J by 5 bases, with 14 bases between. CDR3 size: 15 residues. The TCR comes from a woman in her thirties or forties with Graves' hyperthyroidism. The sample comprised blood. V and J are TRBV5-1 and TRBJ1-1, with D possibly TRBD1 on 5 matching bases. For the CDR3, the DNA is TGCGCCAGCAGCTTGGCGGAGGGGCGAGGGACTGAAGCTTTCTTT. This codes for CASSLAEGRGTEAFF.